The subject of this entry is one T cell receptor (beta chain). Deletions cut 2 bases from V and 3 bases from J, with 8 bases between. The CDR3 is 13 residues long. CDR1 is SGHRS and CDR2 is YFSETQ in the germline V gene. The source of the sample is a study of blood T cell repertoires in COVID-19. Clones were read by immunoSEQ multiplex PCR, and TCRdb kept only the in-frame ones, dropping some. This sample has about 380,000 clones; more than 70% occur once, and the top ten carry 1.3%. This receptor was taken from a man aged 30-40 years who had recovered from COVID-19. Sequenced material: PBMCs or T cells enriched from blood (not recorded which). V is TRBV5-1 and J is TRBJ1-1, with a tentative D call TRBD1 (5 bases). This chain's CDR3 is CASSLRQHTEAFF. In nucleotides, the CDR3 is TGCGCCAGCAGCTTACGACAGCACACTGAAGCTTTCTTT. The full variable domain, completed using reference TRBV5-1 and TRBJ1-1, is KAGVTQTPRYLIKTRGQQVTLSCSPISGHRSVSWYQQTPGQGLQFLFEYFSETQRNKGNFPGRFSGRQFSNSRSEMNVSTLELGDSALYLCASSLRQHTEAFFGQGTRLTVV.